The present entry profiles one T cell receptor (beta chain) with its context. Its antigen is not known. The CDR3 runs to 13 residues. CDR1 is SEHNR and CDR2 is FQNEAQ in the germline V gene (reference sequence). This sample was included in a study of CXCR3-negative and CXCR3-positive naive CD8 T cells. Looking at the study overall: Some 140 million TRB reads were obtained in total, which works out to about 1.5 +/- 0.3 million per library.

Overall study results and limits: Researchers reported similar TRBV-TRBJ usage in naive CXCR3-negative and CXCR3-positive cells, though memory differed. With CXCR3 expression partially decreased after cryopreservation, most assays relied on fresh PBMCs.

The libraries of TRB cDNA were prepared using 5' RACE with UMI labels. TCRdb reprocessed the 5' RACE reads; each CDR3 protein has one entry and no DNA is given. Across 45,000 to 55,000 distinct CDR3 sequences, the top ten clones capture about 15% of the sample. The rearrangement uses TRBV7-9 and TRBJ1-2. The clonotype was recovered from a human donor in good health. Some clones in this sample may be carry-over from other donors' samples. The material sequenced was memory CD8+ T cells from blood. The CDR3: CDSSLPQFHGYTF. Together with reference TRBV7-9 and TRBJ1-2, the CDR3 gives the full variable domain: DTGVSQNPRHKITKRGQNVTFRCDPISEHNRLYWYRQTLGQGPEFLTYFQNEAQLEKSRLLSDRFSAERPKGSFSTLEIQRTEQGDSAMYLCDSSLPQFHGYTFGSGTRLTVV.